This T cell receptor (beta chain) originates from a study of T-cell reconstitution after alpha-beta-depleted transplantation in children. This clonotype has a handful of counts. With 2 bases removed from V and 4 bases from J, the gap between germline ends came to 10 bases. The CDR3 covers 14 residues. The germline gives CDR1 SGHTA, CDR2 FQGTGA. As it was prepared, the TCRbeta library received unique molecular identifiers. MiXCR was run by TCRdb on the PCR reads, yielding one entry per CDR3 protein. The sample includes roughly 590,000 distinct CDR3 sequences, 16% of them seen just once. This specimen was PBMCs from the stem cell graft donor, taken from the stem cell graft. The chain employs TRBV7-3 and TRBJ2-3; maybe TRBD1 (6 bases). The TCR sequence derives from a human donor who donated a stem cell graft to a child with acute myeloid leukemia. DNA of the CDR3: TGTGCCAGCAGCTTAGATACAGGGTCAGATACGCAGTATTTT. It yields the protein CASSLDTGSDTQYF.